Shown below are 11 T cell receptor beta chains from a single sample sequenced in a study of cytomegalovirus exposure and HLA in healthy donors. Using immunoSEQ multiplex PCR, the repertoire was profiled, and TCRdb retains in-frame clones only, with some absent. The sample includes about 340,000 clones, around 86% of them seen just once. Sequencing used PBMCs. Receptors were obtained from a woman in her late teens or twenties in good health and CMV-seronegative.

The chain uses TRBV9 and TRBJ1-2, with 9 bases lining up with TRBD1. CDR1 is SGDLS, CDR2 YYNGEE, per germline. The CDR3 is 15 residues long. V shed 4 bases, J shed 6 bases, and the junction held 10 bases outside the gene matches. The CDR3 DNA reads TGTGCCAGCAGCTTATTGACAGGGGGGGTCGATGGCTACACCTTC. Protein sequence: CASSLLTGGVDGYTF. Full variable domain (outside the CDR3, taken from reference TRBV9 and TRBJ1-2): DSGVTQTPKHLITATGQRVTLRCSPRSGDLSVYWYQQSLDQGLQFLIQYYNGEERAKGNILERFSAQQFPDLHSELNLSSLELGDSALYFCASSLLTGGVDGYTFGSGTRLTVV.

The V call is TRBV4-2, the J call TRBJ2-4; TRBD2 is a possible D gene (6 bases). Deletions cut 1 base from V and 0 bases from J, with 19 bases between. The CDR3 length is 19 residues. Germline CDR1 and CDR2: LGHNA and YNFKEQ. CDR3 in amino acids: CASSQASGGTNLAKNIQYF. The CDR3 nucleotides are TGTGCCAGCAGCCAAGCCTCCGGGGGAACTAACTTAGCCAAAAACATTCAGTACTTC.

This chain joins TRBV28 and TRBJ2-1, with 8 bases lining up with TRBD1. CDR3 size: 14 residues. The junction had 8 bases not matched to a gene; V was cut back by 7 bases and J by 6 bases. Germline assignment: CDR1 MDHEN and CDR2 SYDVKM. The CDR3: CASTAAGGINEQFF. The CDR3, as DNA: TGTGCCAGCACTGCGGCAGGGGGCATCAATGAGCAGTTCTTC.

V usage is TRBV5-4 and J usage is TRBJ1-3; D remains ambiguous. The CDR3 runs to 15 residues. The V end was cut by 3 bases, the J end by 0 bases, with 10 bases between. Per germline, CDR1 SGHNT and CDR2 YYREEE (reference sequence). The CDR3 DNA follows: TGTGCCAGCAGCTCCCGCGCGGACTCTGGAAACACCATATATTTT. This translates into CASSSRADSGNTIYF.

This rearrangement joins TRBV5-6 to TRBJ2-1, with D possibly matching TRBD1 (6 bases). This CDR3 region has 14 residues. The germline CDR1 and CDR2 sequences are SGHDT and YYEEEE. Trimming pared 3 bases from V and 9 bases from J, leaving 16 bases between. DNA of the CDR3: TGTGCCAGCAGCTGGGACATCGAGGGTAGTGAGCAGTTCTTC. Encoded protein: CASSWDIEGSEQFF.

The rearrangement links TRBV5-6 to TRBJ2-7, with 9 bases lining up with TRBD1. After removal of 3 bases from V and 5 bases from J, the junction contained 3 bases not matched to a gene. CDR3 length equals 13 residues. The germline V gene has CDR1 SGHDT and CDR2 YYEEEE. The CDR3 DNA follows: TGTGCCAGCAGCTCGGGACAGGGCGACGAGCAGTACTTC. Residues: CASSSGQGDEQYF. The full variable domain, rest sourced from reference TRBV5-6 and TRBJ2-7, is DAGVTQSPTHLIKTRGQQVTLRCSPKSGHDTVSWYQQALGQGPQFIFQYYEEEERQRGNFPDRFSGHQFPNYSSELNVNALLLGDSALYLCASSSGQGDEQYFGPGTRLTVT.

The chain has TRBV10-2 and TRBJ2-7; 8 bases are a match to TRBD2. Germline CDR1 WSHSY, CDR2 SAAADI. V dropped 7 bases and J dropped 6; count of bases not matched to a gene: 8. This CDR3 has 13 amino acids. The CDR3 sequence: CASNKRETGEQYF. The CDR3, as DNA: TGCGCCAGCAACAAGCGGGAGACAGGCGAGCAGTACTTC.

The chain has TRBV25-1 and TRBJ2-1; tentative D call: TRBD2 (5 bases). The CDR3 is 13 amino acids. Germline values: CDR1 MGHDK, CDR2 SYGVNS. V was shortened by 2 bases and J by 10 bases, with 12 bases between the two germline ends. The CDR3 coding sequence is TGTGCCAGCAGTGAACGGGGAAATTGGGAGCAGTTCTTC. As protein: CASSERGNWEQFF.

J is TRBJ2-7 and V is TRBV6-5; D possibly corresponds to TRBD2 (5 bases). Per germline, CDR1 MNHEY and CDR2 SVGAGI. The CDR3 sequence is 14 residues long. The V end was cut by 2 bases, the J end by 3 bases, with 11 bases between. For the CDR3, the DNA is TGTGCCAGCAGTTACGGGAAGGACTTCTACGAGCAGTACTTC. Translating it yields CASSYGKDFYEQYF.

This chain uses TRBV10-3 with TRBJ2-7, with D uncertain. CDR1 is ENHRY, CDR2 SYGVKD, per germline. V lost 6 bases, J lost 4 bases, and 16 bases lay in between. This CDR3 is built from 14 residues. CDR3 bases: TGTGCCATCAGCCTTGATCGGAGTGGATACGAGCAGTACTTC. This codes for CAISLDRSGYEQYF.

V gene TRBV5-4 combines with J gene TRBJ2-1, with 12 positions matching TRBD2. The J segment lost 5 bases and the V segment lost 6 bases, leaving 12 bases of the junction unmatched. CDR1 is SGHNT, CDR2 YYREEE, per germline (reference sequence). CDR3 length: 17 amino acids. The CDR3 loop reads CASTPLAGGPRDNEQFF. CDR3 sequence (DNA): TGTGCCAGCACGCCCCTAGCGGGAGGGCCCAGAGACAATGAGCAGTTCTTC.